Listed here are 27 T cell receptor beta chains from one sample, sequenced in a study of blood T cell repertoires in COVID-19. TCRdb's copy holds only in-frame clones and misses some; the assay was immunoSEQ multiplex PCR. The sample consists of some 150,000 clones, about 82% of them appearing once. Sequenced: peripheral blood. The receptors here all came from a woman in her sixties or seventies with acute or convalescent COVID-19.

The rearrangement links TRBV3-1 (or the pseudogene TRBV3-2) to TRBJ1-2, with D possibly being TRBD1 (6 bases). Trimming took 2 bases from V and 6 from J, leaving 16 bases between them. The CDR3 has 15 residues. Looked up from germline, CDR1 is LGHDT and CDR2 is YNNKEL (reference sequence). CDR3 sequence (DNA): TGTGCCAGCAGCCAAACGTTGAACAGGGCGAATGGCTACACCTTC. This translates into CASSQTLNRANGYTF.

The CDR3 nucleotides are TGTGCCAGCAGCCAAGAATTAGCGGGGGCCGCAGGAGATACGCAGTATTTT. Translating it yields CASSQELAGAAGDTQYF. The chain recombines TRBV4-2 with TRBJ2-3; 9 bases are a match to TRBD2. Unmatched junction bases numbered 9, after V lost 0 bases and J lost 5 bases. The CDR3 is 17 residues long. Germline V gene sequence: CDR1 LGHNA, CDR2 YNFKEQ.

The chain couples TRBV4-1 to TRBJ1-1; D is possibly TRBD1 (5 bases). Trimming shortened V by 5 bases and J by 11 bases, and 18 bases separated the two germline ends. CDR1 and CDR2 (germline): MGHRA, YSYEKL. The CDR3 spans 13 residues. CDR3 DNA sequence: TGCGCCAGCAGCGAGACAGTTTCGCTGGGCGCTTTCTTT. Its translation is CASSETVSLGAFF.

This clone has just one count. The CDR3 DNA is TGTGCCAGCAGCCCCCGGGACACCCTCTACGAGCAGTACTTC. This sequence encodes CASSPRDTLYEQYF. V gene TRBV7-9 combines with J gene TRBJ2-7; D might be TRBD1 (6 bases). V shed 5 bases and J shed 3 bases, with 14 bases lying between them. CDR3 size: 14 residues. CDR1 is SEHNR and CDR2 is FQNEAQ in the germline V gene (reference sequence).

This chain connects TRBV14 to TRBJ2-2; no clear D. Per the germline V gene, CDR1 is SGHDN and CDR2 is FVKESK. V lost 0 bases and J 4 bases, leaving 6 bases between the germline ends. The CDR3 is 14 residues long. The CDR3 nucleotides read TGTGCCAGCAGCCAAGAGTACGGCACCGGGGAGCTGTTTTTT. Translating it yields CASSQEYGTGELFF.

The chain is built from TRBV6-6 and TRBJ2-3; 15 bases line up with TRBD2. This CDR3 has 16 residues. V gave up 5 bases and J gave up 5 bases; unmatched junction bases: 5. Germline V CDR1 and CDR2: MNHNY, SVGAGI (reference sequence). This CDR3 is CASSTQGLAGGDTQYF. DNA for the CDR3: TGTGCCAGCAGTACTCAGGGACTAGCGGGGGGAGATACGCAGTATTTT.

The genes are TRBV11-2 and TRBJ1-4; 11 bases align to TRBD1. Trimming took 5 bases from V and 5 from J; bases not matched to a gene: 7. Looked up from germline, CDR1 is SGHAT and CDR2 is FQNNGV. The CDR3 runs 16 residues. CDR3 in amino acids: CASSLDRGLRNEKLFF. The DNA for the CDR3 is TGTGCCAGCAGCCTGGACAGGGGGCTTCGGAATGAAAAACTGTTTTTT.

The chain has TRBV5-1 and TRBJ2-7, with a tentative D call TRBD2 (6 bases). Germline V gives CDR1 SGHRS, CDR2 YFSETQ. Trimming left V 0 bases short and J 1 base short, with 14 bases between. The CDR3 is made up of 16 amino acids. CDR3 sequence: CASSLERGKTSYEQYF. CDR3 bases: TGCGCCAGCAGCTTGGAACGGGGGAAGACTTCCTACGAGCAGTACTTC.

V gene TRBV15 combines with J gene TRBJ1-4, with 7 positions matching TRBD1. The CDR3 runs 15 residues. The trim removed 0 bases at V and 5 bases at J, leaving 3 bases unmatched. Looked up from germline, CDR1 is LNHNV and CDR2 is YYDKDF (reference sequence). The CDR3 DNA follows: TGTGCCACCAGCAGAGAGACAGGGAAGAATGAAAAACTGTTTTTT. Translated, it gives CATSRETGKNEKLFF.

This rearrangement joins TRBV5-1 to TRBJ2-1, with 7 bases aligning to TRBD1. The CDR3 covers 17 residues. The V segment lost 4 bases and the J segment 0 bases; nucleotides outside the gene matches: 10. In germline, CDR1 is SGHRS, CDR2 YFSETQ. CDR3 protein: CASSHTGQRSSYNEQFF. The CDR3 bases are TGCGCCAGCAGCCATACGGGACAGCGCAGCTCCTACAATGAGCAGTTCTTC.

V usage is TRBV7-9 and J usage is TRBJ2-7, with TRBD1 matching over 7 bases. CDR3 length: 15 amino acids. V dropped 5 bases and J dropped 3; count of bases not matched to a gene: 10. From germline, CDR1 is SEHNR and CDR2 FQNEAQ (reference sequence). CDR3 bases: TGTGCCAGCAGCCTTGGGACAGCGGCAATCTACGAGCAGTACTTC. It specifies CASSLGTAAIYEQYF. Full variable domain (remainder filled in from reference TRBV7-9 and TRBJ2-7): DTGVSQNPRHKITKRGQNVTFRCDPISEHNRLYWYRQTLGQGPEFLTYFQNEAQLEKSRLLSDRFSAERPKGSFSTLEIQRTEQGDSAMYLCASSLGTAAIYEQYFGPGTRLTVT.

V and J are TRBV15 and TRBJ2-1, with 15 bases matching TRBD2. The CDR3 length is 17 residues. Trimming took 2 bases from V and 6 from J; bases not matched to a gene: 5. Looked up from germline, CDR1 is LNHNV and CDR2 is YYDKDF (reference sequence). The CDR3 DNA follows: TGTGCCACCAGCAGATTCCAGGGACTAGCGGGGGGCAATGAGCAGTTCTTC. As protein: CATSRFQGLAGGNEQFF.

This clone was found a few times. The chain recombines TRBV3-1 (or the pseudogene TRBV3-2) with TRBJ1-6, with a tentative D call TRBD1 (5 bases). V was clipped by 1 base and J by 7 bases, with 11 bases between them. CDR1 LGHDT and CDR2 YNNKEL come from the germline V gene (reference sequence). The CDR3 runs to 15 residues. CDR3 residues: CASSQGQGPNSPLHF. The CDR3 coding sequence is TGTGCCAGCAGCCAAGGGCAGGGTCCGAATTCACCCCTCCACTTT.

CDR3 sequence: CASSLASARNEQFF. In nucleotides, the CDR3 is TGTGCCAGTAGTTTGGCTAGCGCTCGGAATGAGCAGTTCTTC. The J gene is TRBJ2-1, the V gene TRBV19; tentative D call: TRBD2 (6 bases). CDR3 size: 14 residues. CDR1 is LNHDA, CDR2 SQIVND, per germline (reference sequence). V lost 5 bases and J 7 bases, leaving 15 bases between the germline ends. Based on the CDR3 plus reference TRBV19 and TRBJ2-1, the full variable domain is DGGITQSPKYLFRKEGQNVTLSCEQNLNHDAMYWYRQDPGQGLRLIYYSQIVNDFQKGDIAEGYSVSREKKESFPLTVTSAQKNPTAFYLCASSLASARNEQFFGPGTRLTVL.

The J gene is TRBJ1-4, the V gene TRBV20-1, with D maybe TRBD1 (6 bases). The CDR3 consists of 13 residues. Trimming stripped 3 bases from V and 7 bases from J, with 12 bases between. Germline CDR1 is DFQATT and CDR2 is SNEGSKA (reference sequence). The CDR3 protein is CSASGQGREKLFF. The CDR3 region has the DNA TGCAGTGCTAGTGGGCAGGGGCGTGAAAAACTGTTTTTT.

The V gene is TRBV18, the J gene TRBJ2-6; the match to TRBD1 covers 11 bases. The V segment lost 3 bases and the J segment 2 bases; nucleotides outside the gene matches: 6. The CDR3 covers 18 residues. The germline V gene has CDR1 KGHSH and CDR2 LQKENI. The CDR3 sequence: CASSPRTGGAPGANVLTF. In DNA, the CDR3 is TGTGCCAGCTCACCCCGGACAGGGGGCGCGCCTGGGGCCAACGTCCTGACTTTC.

This chain joins TRBV5-1 and TRBJ1-6; D unclear. Germline V lookup: CDR1 SGHRS, CDR2 YFSETQ. The CDR3 runs to 14 residues. Trimming shortened V by 0 bases and J by 6 bases, and 7 bases separated the two germline ends. The DNA of the CDR3 is TGCGCCAGCAGCTTGGTGGCAGGTAATTCACCCCTCCACTTT. It codes for CASSLVAGNSPLHF.

This chain joins TRBV28 and TRBJ1-3, with 8 nucleotides matching TRBD1. The CDR3 runs 18 residues. V lost 4 bases to trimming and J lost 2 bases; unmatched junction nucleotides: 13. Germline CDR1 and CDR2: MDHEN and SYDVKM. The CDR3 loop is CASSSSGTGVRTGNTIYF. The CDR3 coding sequence is TGTGCCAGCAGTTCCTCCGGGACAGGCGTCCGGACTGGAAACACCATATATTTT.

CDR3 coding DNA: TGTGCCAGCAGCGTTGAAGGGGCGCGGGAGACCCAGTACTTC. It yields the protein CASSVEGARETQYF. The V call is TRBV9, the J call TRBJ2-5, with D tentatively TRBD1 (5 bases). In germline, CDR1 is SGDLS, CDR2 YYNGEE. V was pared by 2 bases and J by 5 bases, with 13 bases between. CDR3 length equals 14 residues.

The chain employs TRBV4-1 and TRBJ1-1, with TRBD1 identical over 7 bases. The CDR3 is 17 amino acids. The germline gives CDR1 MGHRA, CDR2 YSYEKL. The J segment lost 1 base and the V segment lost 0 bases, leaving 8 bases of the junction unmatched. CDR3 nucleotides: TGCGCCAGCAGCCAAGAGACAGGGCGGCTGGGGAACACTGAAGCTTTCTTT. Encoded protein: CASSQETGRLGNTEAFF.

This chain connects TRBV11-3 to TRBJ2-7, with D tentatively TRBD2 (6 bases). V dropped 5 bases and J dropped 4 bases, with 18 bases sitting between them. Germline V lookup: CDR1 SGHNT, CDR2 YENEEA. The CDR3 extends over 15 amino acids. The DNA for the CDR3 is TGTGCCAGCAGCGGGGACGGGAGAATCGCGTACGAGCAGTACTTC. It yields the protein CASSGDGRIAYEQYF.

The chain has TRBV6-2 or TRBV6-3 and TRBJ2-7; 12 nucleotides align to TRBD1. V gave up 6 bases and J gave up 6 bases; unmatched junction bases: 6. CDR1 and CDR2 from the germline V gene are MNHEY and SVGEGT. This CDR3 spans 14 amino acids. CDR3 residues: CASSQGQGAGEQYF. In DNA, the CDR3 is TGTGCCAGCAGCCAGGGACAGGGGGCCGGCGAGCAGTACTTC.

This clone appeared a single time. J is TRBJ2-7 and V is TRBV5-1; D possibly corresponds to TRBD1 (6 bases). CDR3 length: 15 amino acids. The germline V gene has CDR1 SGHRS and CDR2 YFSETQ. Trimming pared 1 base from V and 3 bases from J, leaving 14 bases between. CDR3 DNA: TGCGCCAGCAGCTTGCAGGGGCCCGGCGGCTACGAGCAGTACTTC. It translates to CASSLQGPGGYEQYF.

The chain couples TRBV5-1 to TRBJ1-1; the D gene is possibly TRBD1 (5 bases). The CDR3 contains 15 residues. The germline V gene encodes CDR1 SGHRS and CDR2 YFSETQ. Trimming removed 8 bases from V and 1 base from J, with 18 bases in between. This CDR3 is CASNGGWGRNTEAFF. In nucleotides, the CDR3 is TGCGCCAGTAATGGCGGATGGGGCCGGAACACTGAAGCTTTCTTT.

The chain has TRBV6-1 and TRBJ1-2, with D possibly TRBD1 on 6 matching bases. This CDR3 has 13 residues. The germline V gene has CDR1 MNHNS and CDR2 SASEGT. V shed 5 bases and J shed 2 bases, with 9 bases lying between them. The CDR3 bases are TGTGCCAGCAGTCTCGACAGGAACTATGGCTACACCTTC. It encodes CASSLDRNYGYTF.

V usage is TRBV3-1 (or the pseudogene TRBV3-2) and J usage is TRBJ1-6, with TRBD1 matching 7 bases. The germline V gene has CDR1 LGHDT and CDR2 YNNKEL (reference sequence). J gave up 8 bases and V 4 bases, and 8 bases lay outside the gene matches. This CDR3 is built from 15 residues. The CDR3, as DNA: TGTGCCAGCAGCCGGCTGAGACAGGGAGATTCACCCCTCCACTTT. It is translated as CASSRLRQGDSPLHF.

The V call is TRBV7-8, the J call TRBJ1-5; tentatively, D is TRBD1 (6 bases). Germline values: CDR1 SGHVS, CDR2 FQNEAQ. This CDR3 contains 15 residues. Trimming took 2 bases from V and 7 from J, leaving 15 bases between them. The CDR3 DNA is TGTGCCAGCAGCTTAAGGGGGGGAGGTGTCCAGCCCCAGCATTTT. Protein: CASSLRGGGVQPQHF. Full variable domain (rest looked up from reference TRBV7-8 and TRBJ1-5): GAGVSQSPRYKVAKRGQDVALRCDPISGHVSLFWYQQALGQGPEFLTYFQNEAQLDKSGLPSDRFFAERPEGSVSTLKIQRTQQEDSAVYLCASSLRGGGVQPQHFGDGTRLSIL.